The rows below give T cell receptor beta chains drawn from one sample of a study of identifying expanded T cells in peripheral blood. Here immunoSEQ multiplex PCR was the method, and the copy in TCRdb shows in-frame clones only, minus some. The sample includes some 91,000 clones, 88% of them seen just once. The sequenced sample was blood. These TCRs come from a person between 18 and 75 years old in good health. Each CDR3 is given with its conserved first and last residue. The D gene is left open where the match is weak. Part of the rows lack a size; the others show once, few, many or a class for expanded clones.

d_call,clone_size,j_call,v_call,cdr3_nt,cdr3_aa
TRBD1,.,TRBJ2-2,TRBV7-3,TGTGCCAGCAGCTTAACGGACAGGGGTTCCGGGGAGCTGTTTTTT,CASSLTDRGSGELFF
TRBD1,.,TRBJ1-5,TRBV7-2,TGTGCCAGCAGCCCTAGGACAGGGTATGGAAACAATCAGCCCCAGCATTTT,CASSPRTGYGNNQPQHF
.,.,TRBJ1-4,TRBV6-5,TGTGCCAGCAGTTACCAGGGGGAAAAACTGTTTTTT,CASSYQGEKLFF
TRBD1,.,TRBJ2-1,TRBV4-1,TGCGCCAGCAGTCAATCGGGACAGGGGGGAATCCTATCCTACAATGAGCAGTTCTTC,CASSQSGQGGILSYNEQFF
TRBD1,.,TRBJ1-6,TRBV19,TGTGCCAGTAGTCCCGACAGGGGCAATTCACCCCTCCACTTT,CASSPDRGNSPLHF
TRBD1,.,TRBJ1-1,TRBV2,TGTGCCAGCAGTGACTCCGGGACAGGGGTTCTTGAAGCTTTCTTT,CASSDSGTGVLEAFF
TRBD1,.,TRBJ1-2,TRBV14,TGTGCCAGCAGCCCATCAGGGGGGAGCTACTATGGCTACACCTTC,CASSPSGGSYYGYTF
TRBD1,.,TRBJ2-7,TRBV7-2,TGTGCCAGCAGCTTACGACAGGGAATACCATACGAGCAGTACTTC,CASSLRQGIPYEQYF
.,.,TRBJ1-4,TRBV28,TGTGCCAGCAGTTCTCAGTCAACTAATGAAAAACTGTTTTTT,CASSSQSTNEKLFF
.,.,TRBJ1-2,TRBV28,TGTGCCAGCAGACAGACAGGAGCCAACTATGGCTACACCTTC,CASRQTGANYGYTF
.,.,TRBJ1-3,TRBV9,TGTGCCAGCAGCGTAGGTGGCTCAGTGGCAAACACCATATATTTT,CASSVGGSVANTIYF
.,.,TRBJ2-7,TRBV10-3,TGTGCCATTAAAAATACCGGGTCTACCTCCTACGAGCAGTACTTC,CAIKNTGSTSYEQYF
.,.,TRBJ2-7,TRBV5-6,TGTGCCAGCAGCCCGGGTCGTGTGGGGGGAATTACCTACGAGCAGTACTTC,CASSPGRVGGITYEQYF
TRBD1,.,TRBJ2-7,TRBV19,TGTGCCAGTACCGGGACAGGGCCTTCCTACGAGCAGTACTTC,CASTGTGPSYEQYF
.,once,TRBJ2-7,TRBV30,TGTGCCTGGAGTGTACAGAAAGGCTACGAGCAGTACTTC,CAWSVQKGYEQYF
.,.,TRBJ1-1,TRBV23-1,TGCGCCAGCAGTCAATCGAGGCCACGGCAGAACACTGAAGCTTTCTTT,CASSQSRPRQNTEAFF
.,.,TRBJ2-5,TRBV12-1,TGTGCCAGCAGCTTTGGGCAGGGTGGGCGAGAGACCCAGTACTTC,CASSFGQGGRETQYF
.,.,TRBJ1-1,TRBV7-2,TGTGCCAGCAGCACACAGGTGAACACTGAAGCTTTCTTT,CASSTQVNTEAFF
.,.,TRBJ2-7,TRBV6-5,TGTGCCAGCAGTAATACAGCGAGCTCCTACGAGCAGTACTTC,CASSNTASSYEQYF
TRBD1,.,TRBJ1-2,TRBV19,TGTGCCAGTAGTAGAGGGACAGGGGATTCCTATGGCTACACCTTC,CASSRGTGDSYGYTF
TRBD1,.,TRBJ2-3,TRBV10-1,TGCGCCAGCAGCAAGGGACAGCACACAGATACGCAGTATTTT,CASSKGQHTDTQYF
.,.,TRBJ2-5,TRBV5-8,TGTGCCAGCAGCTTGTCAGGGATCGAGACCCAGTACTTC,CASSLSGIETQYF
.,few,TRBJ1-2,TRBV5-5,TGTGCCAGCAGCTACCTGACCGGGACAACCTATGGCTACACCTTC,CASSYLTGTTYGYTF
.,.,TRBJ2-7,TRBV28,TGTGCCAGCAGTATGTTGACCCCAGCGAACGAGCAGTACTTC,CASSMLTPANEQYF
.,.,TRBJ1-4,TRBV5-5,TGTGCCAGCAGCTTGGTCGTGGGGGAAAAACTGTTTTTT,CASSLVVGEKLFF